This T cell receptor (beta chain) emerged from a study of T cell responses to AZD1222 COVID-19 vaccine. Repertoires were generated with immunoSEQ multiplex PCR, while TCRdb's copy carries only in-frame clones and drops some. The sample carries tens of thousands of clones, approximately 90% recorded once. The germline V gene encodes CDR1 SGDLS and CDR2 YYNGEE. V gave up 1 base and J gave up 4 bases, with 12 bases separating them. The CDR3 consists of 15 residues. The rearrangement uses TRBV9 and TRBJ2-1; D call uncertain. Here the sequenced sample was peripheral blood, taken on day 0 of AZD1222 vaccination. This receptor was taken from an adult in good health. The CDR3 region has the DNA TGTGCCAGCAGCGTACATCTCCTGAAATACAATGAGCAGTTCTTC. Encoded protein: CASSVHLLKYNEQFF.